This TCR beta chain was found in a study of T cell changes during pregnancy in multiple sclerosis. Generated by immunoSEQ multiplex PCR, the TCRdb table keeps only in-frame clones and is missing some. The data contain 50,000 or so clones, approximately 94% of them singletons. The CDR3 is 13 amino acids. Trimming shortened V by 0 bases and J by 3 bases, and 3 bases separated the two germline ends. In germline, CDR1 is SGHNT, CDR2 YYREEE (reference sequence). The source material was CD4+ T cells from peripheral blood mononuclear cells, sampled in the third trimester of pregnancy. The genes are TRBV5-4 and TRBJ2-2; D is undetermined. The receptor comes from a female donor with multiple sclerosis, enrolled in a pregnancy study. The CDR3 region is CASSLADTGELFF. Written as DNA, the CDR3 is TGTGCCAGCAGCTTGGCGGACACCGGGGAGCTGTTTTTT.